This T cell receptor beta chain emerged from a study of spatial heterogeneity in lung cancer. The germline CDR1 and CDR2 sequences are LGHDT and YNNKEL (reference sequence). There are 15 residues in the CDR3. V was pared by 6 bases and J by 6 bases, with 18 bases between. Time point: sample taken at primary tumor resection. Without sorting, whole RNA was sequenced from tumor, nontumor lung or frozen PBMC. MiXCR was run by TCRdb on the 5' RACE reads, yielding one entry per CDR3 protein. This table has some 52,000 distinct CDR3 sequences, less than 8.5% appearing once. Sequences were derived from PBMCs, sampled at surgery. This TCR came from a female donor with early-stage non-small cell lung cancer. This chain links TRBV3-1 with TRBJ2-1; weak D call: TRBD1 (6 bases). CDR3 amino acids: CASSFSDRISNEQFF. For the CDR3, the DNA is TGTGCCAGCAGTTTTTCCGACAGGATAAGCAATGAGCAGTTCTTC.